The rows below give T cell receptor beta chains drawn from one sample of a study of T cells in localized non-small cell lung cancer. Produced via immunoSEQ multiplex PCR; TCRdb's table is partial and in-frame only. The sample holds 50,000 to 75,000 clones; 80% to 95% are singletons and the top ten take roughly 21%. Specimen: peripheral blood, collected before any cancer treatment. The receptor source for this set is a man between 40 and 69 years old with stage I lung adenocarcinoma. CDR3s include the opening cysteine and the closing phenylalanine or tryptophan. D genes are given only for firm matches. The size of a clone is reported for some rows only, either as once, few or many, or as a class for expanded clones.

J gene: TRBJ1-3
V gene: TRBV19
CDR3 length: 16
clone size: -
D gene: -
CDR3 protein: CASSEAGLWSGNTIYF
CDR3 DNA: TGTGCCAGTAGTGAAGCAGGGTTGTGGTCTGGAAACACCATATATTTT

J gene: TRBJ1-4
V gene: TRBV27
CDR3 length: 11
clone size: -
D gene: -
CDR3 protein: CASRSNEKLFF
CDR3 DNA: TGTGCCAGCAGGTCTAATGAAAAACTGTTTTTT

J gene: TRBJ2-7
V gene: TRBV27
CDR3 length: 14
clone size: -
D gene: -
CDR3 protein: CASSLQARSYEQYF
CDR3 DNA: TGTGCCAGCAGTTTACAAGCCAGGTCCTACGAGCAGTACTTC

J gene: TRBJ2-6
V gene: TRBV6-1
CDR3 length: 15
clone size: -
D gene: TRBD1
CDR3 protein: CASAGQGSGANVLTF
CDR3 DNA: TGTGCCAGCGCCGGACAGGGCTCTGGGGCCAACGTCCTGACTTTC

J gene: TRBJ2-3
V gene: TRBV4-2
CDR3 length: 16
clone size: -
D gene: TRBD1
CDR3 protein: CASSQADRGNTDTQYF
CDR3 DNA: TGTGCCAGCAGCCAGGCGGACAGGGGGAACACAGATACGCAGTATTTT

J gene: TRBJ2-1
V gene: TRBV19
CDR3 length: 11
clone size: few
D gene: -
CDR3 protein: CASRGYNEQFF
CDR3 DNA: TGTGCCAGTAGGGGGTACAATGAGCAGTTCTTC

J gene: TRBJ2-7
V gene: TRBV7-2
CDR3 length: 15
clone size: -
D gene: -
CDR3 protein: CASSALAVSSYEQYF
CDR3 DNA: TGTGCCAGCTCGGCACTAGCCGTGAGCTCCTACGAGCAGTACTTC

J gene: TRBJ2-1
V gene: TRBV29-1
CDR3 length: 14
clone size: few
D gene: -
CDR3 protein: CSGKGLGSYNEQFF
CDR3 DNA: TGCAGCGGTAAGGGACTGGGTTCCTACAATGAGCAGTTCTTC

J gene: TRBJ2-7
V gene: TRBV5-1
CDR3 length: 14
clone size: once
D gene: TRBD1
CDR3 protein: CASSTGTVSYEQYF
CDR3 DNA: TGCGCCAGCAGCACCGGGACAGTTTCCTACGAGCAGTACTTC

J gene: TRBJ2-5
V gene: TRBV10-3
CDR3 length: 14
clone size: -
D gene: TRBD1
CDR3 protein: CAISGQGALETQYF
CDR3 DNA: TGTGCCATCAGCGGACAGGGGGCGTTGGAGACCCAGTACTTC

J gene: TRBJ1-4
V gene: TRBV5-1
CDR3 length: 16
clone size: -
D gene: TRBD1
CDR3 protein: CASSPNRRTGGEKLFF
CDR3 DNA: TGCGCCAGCAGCCCCAACCGTAGGACAGGGGGTGAAAAACTGTTTTTT

J gene: TRBJ1-2
V gene: TRBV19
CDR3 length: 12
clone size: few
D gene: TRBD1
CDR3 protein: CASSNRGGGYTF
CDR3 DNA: TGTGCCAGTAGTAACAGGGGAGGCGGCTACACCTTC

J gene: TRBJ2-7
V gene: TRBV6-5
CDR3 length: 15
clone size: -
D gene: TRBD2
CDR3 protein: CASSSRLAASYEQYF
CDR3 DNA: TGTGCCAGCAGTTCACGACTAGCGGCTTCCTACGAGCAGTACTTC

J gene: TRBJ2-7
V gene: TRBV6-5
CDR3 length: 12
clone size: once
D gene: -
CDR3 protein: CASSVPSYEQYF
CDR3 DNA: TGTGCCAGCAGTGTACCTTCCTACGAGCAGTACTTC

J gene: TRBJ2-3
V gene: TRBV18
CDR3 length: 13
clone size: -
D gene: -
CDR3 protein: CASSPLEADTQYF
CDR3 DNA: TGTGCCAGCTCCCCACTCGAGGCAGATACGCAGTATTTT

J gene: TRBJ2-3
V gene: TRBV5-1
CDR3 length: 16
clone size: -
D gene: -
CDR3 protein: CASSLREGGPTDTQYF
CDR3 DNA: TGCGCCAGCAGCTTGAGGGAGGGGGGGCCCACAGATACGCAGTATTTT

J gene: TRBJ1-2
V gene: TRBV2
CDR3 length: 13
clone size: few
D gene: TRBD1
CDR3 protein: CASTLDRTSRYTF
CDR3 DNA: TGTGCCAGCACCCTGGACAGGACCTCTCGCTACACCTTC

J gene: TRBJ2-7
V gene: TRBV7-2
CDR3 length: 14
clone size: -
D gene: -
CDR3 protein: CASSLGGFTYEQYF
CDR3 DNA: TGTGCCAGCAGTTTAGGAGGGTTCACCTACGAGCAGTACTTC

J gene: TRBJ2-7
V gene: TRBV28
CDR3 length: 14
clone size: -
D gene: -
CDR3 protein: CASSSGTSSYEQYF
CDR3 DNA: TGTGCCAGCAGTTCCGGGACATCCTCCTACGAGCAGTACTTC

J gene: TRBJ2-3
V gene: TRBV4-2
CDR3 length: 15
clone size: once
D gene: TRBD2
CDR3 protein: CASSHTSGNADTQYF
CDR3 DNA: TGTGCCAGCAGCCATACTAGCGGGAACGCAGATACGCAGTATTTT

J gene: TRBJ1-3
V gene: TRBV7-9
CDR3 length: 16
clone size: -
D gene: -
CDR3 protein: CASSSPGGQGGNTIYF
CDR3 DNA: TGTGCCAGCAGCTCGCCGGGGGGGCAGGGTGGAAACACCATATATTTT

J gene: TRBJ2-7
V gene: TRBV14
CDR3 length: 14
clone size: -
D gene: TRBD1
CDR3 protein: CASSQEDRDVEQYF
CDR3 DNA: TGTGCCAGCAGCCAAGAAGACAGGGATGTGGAGCAGTACTTC

J gene: TRBJ2-5
V gene: TRBV7-9
CDR3 length: 13
clone size: -
D gene: -
CDR3 protein: CASSTGNQETQYF
CDR3 DNA: TGTGCCAGCAGTACAGGGAACCAAGAGACCCAGTACTTC

J gene: TRBJ2-7
V gene: TRBV19
CDR3 length: 13
clone size: -
D gene: -
CDR3 protein: CASSPDATREQYF
CDR3 DNA: TGTGCCAGTAGTCCGGACGCTACGAGGGAGCAGTACTTC

J gene: TRBJ2-6
V gene: TRBV6-5
CDR3 length: 15
clone size: -
D gene: -
CDR3 protein: CASSYRGSGANVLTF
CDR3 DNA: TGTGCCAGCAGTTACAGGGGGTCTGGGGCCAACGTCCTGACTTTC

J gene: TRBJ1-2
V gene: TRBV7-2
CDR3 length: 16
clone size: -
D gene: -
CDR3 protein: CASSPSGTGTPGGYTF
CDR3 DNA: TGTGCCAGCAGCCCCTCCGGGACGGGGACCCCGGGTGGCTACACCTTC

J gene: TRBJ2-3
V gene: TRBV7-2
CDR3 length: 15
clone size: -
D gene: -
CDR3 protein: CASSLGGLQRDTQYF
CDR3 DNA: TGTGCCAGCAGCTTGGGTGGGTTACAAAGGGATACGCAGTATTTT

J gene: TRBJ1-2
V gene: TRBV5-4
CDR3 length: 14
clone size: -
D gene: -
CDR3 protein: CASSLAGLLEGYTF
CDR3 DNA: TGTGCCAGCAGCTTGGCGGGGTTGCTCGAGGGCTACACCTTC